These T cell receptor beta chains were read from a single sample in a study of T cell responses to AZD1222 COVID-19 vaccine. TCRdb keeps only in-frame clones here, not all; method: immunoSEQ multiplex PCR. The data contain 95,000 to 150,000 clones, around 90% of them singletons. Here the sequenced sample was peripheral blood, taken on day 0 of AZD1222 vaccination. These receptors all stem from an adult in good health. Each CDR3 is given with its conserved first and last residue. The D gene is left open where the match is weak.

>TRBJ1-5|16|TRBV5-6|-
CASSPPQESPSQPQHF
TGTGCCAGCAGCCCACCCCAGGAAAGCCCCTCTCAGCCCCAGCATTTT
>TRBJ2-5|15|TRBV19|-
CASGDWTGRGETQYF
TGTGCCAGTGGGGATTGGACGGGAAGGGGAGAGACCCAGTACTTC
>TRBJ2-5|13|TRBV12-3/TRBV12-4|-
CASNPGREGTQYF
TGTGCCAGCAACCCGGGCCGAGAAGGGACCCAGTACTTC
>TRBJ2-3|16|TRBV10-1|TRBD2
CASSGGGRTSTDTQYF
TGCGCCAGCAGTGGGGGGGGAAGGACAAGCACAGATACGCAGTATTTT
>TRBJ2-7|16|TRBV4-1|-
CASSQDKGRSAYEQYF
TGCGCCAGCAGCCAAGATAAGGGTAGGTCCGCCTACGAGCAGTACTTC
>TRBJ2-5|15|TRBV2|TRBD1
CASSANPGQGETQYF
TGTGCCAGCAGCGCTAATCCGGGACAGGGAGAGACCCAGTACTTC
>TRBJ1-5|13|TRBV15|-
CATSTGSNQPQHF
TGTGCCACCAGCACAGGGAGCAATCAGCCCCAGCATTTT
>TRBJ1-5|15|TRBV18|-
CASSPLSGFDQPQHF
TGTGCCAGCTCACCACTTTCGGGCTTCGATCAGCCCCAGCATTTT
>TRBJ1-6|15|TRBV2|-
CASSEWVLSVGPLHF
TGTGCCAGCAGTGAATGGGTCCTATCTGTGGGACCCCTCCACTTT
>TRBJ1-1|16|TRBV5-6|-
CASSLAGGTRNTEAFF
TGTGCCAGCAGCTTGGCCGGAGGGACACGGAACACTGAAGCTTTCTTT
>TRBJ1-5|14|TRBV21-1|-
CASRWATENQPQHF
TGTGCCAGCAGATGGGCGACGGAGAATCAGCCCCAGCATTTT
>TRBJ2-5|13|TRBV7-9|-
CASGWGVQETQYF
TGTGCCAGCGGCTGGGGCGTCCAAGAGACCCAGTACTTC